Below are 27 T cell receptor beta chains sequenced from a single sample in a study of response to subunit inactivated influenza vaccine. From the RT-PCR reads, TCRdb called clonotypes with MiXCR, one entry per CDR3 protein. This table holds roughly 500,000 distinct CDR3 sequences, roughly 23% found once. Sequenced here: CD4+ T cells sorted from PBMCs, sampled 4 to 6 days after vaccination. The receptors were sampled from a man aged 45-65 years who received an inactivated influenza vaccine.

The CDR3 here is CASSQIQGRAYEQYF. The CDR3 coding sequence is TGCGCCAGCAGCCAGATACAGGGGAGGGCATACGAGCAGTACTTC. The chain carries TRBV4-1 and TRBJ2-7, with D possibly being TRBD1 or TRBD2 (7 bases each). CDR1 and CDR2 from the germline V gene are MGHRA and YSYEKL. V lost 3 bases, J lost 4 bases, and 16 bases lay in between. This CDR3 comprises 15 residues.

The chain combines TRBV7-2 with TRBJ1-1, with D possibly matching TRBD1 (5 bases). V was shortened by 5 bases and J by 1 base, with 8 bases between the two germline ends. Germline CDR1 is SGHTA and CDR2 is FQGNSA. This CDR3 is built from 13 residues. The CDR3 nucleotides read TGTGCCAGCAGCATAGACAGGAACACTGAAGCTTTCTTT. It is translated as CASSIDRNTEAFF.

This clonotype has a handful of counts. This sequence joins TRBV5-5 and TRBJ2-1; possible D gene TRBD1, 6 bases. The CDR3 is 15 amino acids. Germline loops: CDR1 SGHKS, CDR2 YYEKEE (reference sequence). V dropped 3 bases and J dropped 8 bases, with 18 bases sitting between them. The chain's CDR3 is CASSSDRHEPHEQFF. The CDR3 DNA reads as TGTGCCAGCAGCTCTGACAGGCACGAGCCCCATGAGCAGTTCTTC. Looking up the rest from reference TRBV5-5 and TRBJ2-1 gives the full variable domain: DAGVTQSPTHLIKTRGQQVTLRCSPISGHKSVSWYQQVLGQGPQFIFQYYEKEERGRGNFPDRFSARQFPNYSSELNVNALLLGDSALYLCASSSDRHEPHEQFFGPGTRLTVL.

This clonotype showed up just a few times. The chain joins TRBV28 to TRBJ2-7; 7 nucleotides align to TRBD1. V was pared by 6 bases and J by 1 base, with 15 bases of the junction left unmatched. This CDR3 is built from 17 residues. From germline, CDR1 is MDHEN and CDR2 SYDVKM. CDR3 in amino acids: CASSRYQRTGHSYEQYF. The CDR3 DNA is TGTGCCAGCAGCCGATACCAGAGGACAGGTCATTCCTACGAGCAGTACTTC.

The chain is built from TRBV6-2 or TRBV6-3 and TRBJ2-1, with unresolved D. Trimming pared 1 base from V and 5 bases from J, leaving 6 bases between. There are 13 residues in the CDR3. CDR1 is MNHEY, CDR2 SVGEGT, per germline. The CDR3 sequence: CASSYLSNNEQFF. CDR3 DNA sequence: TGTGCCAGCAGTTACTTGTCGAACAATGAGCAGTTCTTC.

This clonotype was seen more than once but under ten times. V and J are TRBV7-9 and TRBJ2-4; D is ambiguous. Trimming left V 2 bases short and J 9 bases short, with 8 bases between. The CDR3 is 12 amino acids. The germline V gene has CDR1 SEHNR and CDR2 FQNEAQ (reference sequence). CDR3 loop: CASSLQIGIQYF. The CDR3 nucleotides read TGTGCCAGCAGCTTACAGATCGGCATTCAGTACTTC.

This clonotype appeared once. This CDR3 reads CSARWVNTVYEQYF. The CDR3 region has the DNA TGCAGTGCTAGATGGGTGAATACCGTCTACGAGCAGTACTTC. V usage is TRBV20-1 and J usage is TRBJ2-7; the D is unclear. Per germline, CDR1 DFQATT and CDR2 SNEGSKA (reference sequence). CDR3 length equals 14 residues. V was pared by 2 bases and J by 3 bases, with 14 bases between.

The table lists this clonotype with a count of one. This chain joins TRBV6-2 or TRBV6-3 and TRBJ2-7; 11 nucleotides align to TRBD2. V was pared by 0 bases and J by 4 bases, with 8 bases of the junction left unmatched. CDR3 length equals 17 residues. Looked up from germline, CDR1 is MNHEY and CDR2 is SVGEGT. The CDR3 DNA is TGTGCCAGCAGTTACTCGAGTAAGGCTAGCGGGAGGTACGAGCAGTACTTC. Amino acids: CASSYSSKASGRYEQYF.

This clonotype was observed a handful of times. J is TRBJ1-1 and V is TRBV12-3 or TRBV12-4, with 7 nucleotides matching TRBD1. Trimming took 5 bases from V and 7 from J; bases not matched to a gene: 4. The CDR3 has 12 amino acids. The CDR3 nucleotides are TGTGCCAGCAGTGACAGGGTGGGTGAAGCTTTCTTT. It yields the protein CASSDRVGEAFF.

This clonotype was observed a few times. V and J are TRBV20-1 and TRBJ2-5; no clear D gene. CDR1 DFQATT and CDR2 SNEGSKA come from the germline V gene (reference sequence). The CDR3 is made up of 12 amino acids. Deletions cut 5 bases from V and 4 bases from J, with 11 bases between. CDR3 in amino acids: CSAQSAGETQYF. CDR3 bases: TGCAGTGCTCAGAGCGCAGGAGAGACCCAGTACTTC.

The CDR3 here is CASSHPRGSSTDTQYF. The CDR3 DNA is TGCGCCAGCAGTCACCCGAGGGGATCTAGCACAGATACGCAGTATTTT. The V gene is TRBV23-1, the J gene TRBJ2-3; D possibly uses TRBD1 or TRBD2 (5 bases each). TRBV23-1 is classed as an ORF, of uncertain function. V lost 3 bases and J 0 bases, leaving 13 bases between the germline ends. This CDR3 spans 16 amino acids.

This clonotype was picked up a small number of times. The J gene is TRBJ2-3, the V gene TRBV20-1, with TRBD2 matching 11 bases. Germline values: CDR1 DFQATT, CDR2 SNEGSKA (reference sequence). J lost 6 bases, V lost 8 bases, and 10 bases had no gene match. The CDR3 extends over 14 amino acids. The CDR3 region is CSSLLAGVPDTQYF. Here the CDR3 DNA reads TGCAGTTCCCTACTAGCGGGGGTTCCTGATACGCAGTATTTT.

This clonotype showed up just a few times. The gene calls are TRBV6-2 or TRBV6-3 and TRBJ1-1, with TRBD1 matching 9 bases. CDR1 and CDR2 (germline): MNHEY, SVGEGT. Unmatched junction bases numbered 5, after V lost 2 bases and J lost 1 base. This CDR3 is built from 16 residues. CDR3 loop: CASSYPQDRGNTEAFF. As DNA, the CDR3 is TGTGCCAGCAGTTACCCCCAGGACAGGGGGAACACTGAAGCTTTCTTT.

Only a few counts were recorded for this clonotype. The chain joins TRBV20-1 to TRBJ1-5, with D possibly being TRBD1 (6 bases). Germline-derived CDR1 and CDR2 are DFQATT and SNEGSKA (reference sequence). V gave up 6 bases and J gave up 1 base, with 13 bases separating them. CDR3 length: 14 residues. CDR3 DNA sequence: TGCAGTGCCTCCCGGCAGGGGAGCAATCAGCCCCAGCATTTT. Amino acids: CSASRQGSNQPQHF.

V and J are TRBV20-1 and TRBJ1-2; no clear D gene. CDR1 DFQATT and CDR2 SNEGSKA come from the germline V gene (reference sequence). Trimming stripped 2 bases from V and 8 bases from J, with 18 bases between. The CDR3 covers 14 residues. The chain's CDR3 is CSARPSVTSWGYTF. The CDR3 region has the DNA TGCAGTGCTAGACCCTCCGTGACATCGTGGGGCTACACCTTC.

This clonotype appeared a few times. This chain connects TRBV20-1 to TRBJ1-2, with 8 positions matching TRBD1. This CDR3 region has 13 residues. Trimming removed 2 bases from V and 5 bases from J; junction bases left unmatched: 4. Germline loops: CDR1 DFQATT, CDR2 SNEGSKA (reference sequence). Here the CDR3 DNA reads TGCAGTGCTAGATCAGGGGGCGAGTATGGCTACACCTTC. Amino acids: CSARSGGEYGYTF.

This clonotype was seen a handful of times. V usage is TRBV5-1 and J usage is TRBJ2-7; the D gene is possibly TRBD1 (6 bases). In germline, CDR1 is SGHRS, CDR2 YFSETQ. The ends were cut back, 6 bases at V and 3 bases at J, with 13 bases in the middle. The CDR3 sequence is 13 residues long. The CDR3 DNA is TGCGCCAGCAAGGAGACAGGCGTCTACGAGCAGTACTTC. This gives the protein CASKETGVYEQYF.

J is TRBJ2-1 and V is TRBV11-2; tentative D call: TRBD1 (6 bases). CDR1 SGHAT and CDR2 FQNNGV come from the germline V gene. Trimming took 5 bases from V and 5 from J, leaving 19 bases between them. The CDR3 is made up of 16 amino acids. CDR3 DNA: TGTGCCAGCAGCCCGATCGAAGACAGGACTCACAATGAGCAGTTCTTC. Protein product: CASSPIEDRTHNEQFF. The variable domain in full, completed from reference TRBV11-2 and TRBJ2-1, reads EAGVAQSPRYKIIEKRQSVAFWCNPISGHATLYWYQQILGQGPKLLIQFQNNGVVDDSQLPKDRFSAERLKGVDSTLKIQPAKLEDSAVYLCASSPIEDRTHNEQFFGPGTRLTVL.

Only a few counts were recorded for this clonotype. This chain links TRBV7-2 with TRBJ2-3; 11 bases agree with TRBD2. V was clipped by 7 bases and J by 6 bases; unmatched bases: 9. The CDR3 extends over 15 amino acids. Per the germline V gene, CDR1 is SGHTA and CDR2 is FQGNSA. The CDR3 bases are TGTGCCAGCACCCCACTAGCGGGGGAGTGGGATACGCAGTATTTT. Protein sequence: CASTPLAGEWDTQYF.

The rearrangement links TRBV5-6 to TRBJ2-6; 8 nucleotides align to TRBD1. The germline V gene encodes CDR1 SGHDT and CDR2 YYEEEE. V shed 2 bases, J shed 6 bases, and the junction held 4 bases outside the gene matches. This CDR3 is 15 amino acids long. DNA for the CDR3: TGTGCCAGCAGCTTCAGCAGGGGGCCGGCCAACGTCCTGACTTTC. It is translated as CASSFSRGPANVLTF.

The chain joins TRBV5-6 to TRBJ2-2; D is perhaps TRBD1 or TRBD2 (5 bases each). The germline V and J ends were trimmed by 0 bases and 8 bases, with 11 bases remaining between them. The germline V gene encodes CDR1 SGHDT and CDR2 YYEEEE. The CDR3 spans 14 residues. Here the CDR3 reads CASSLGGVAGELFF. In DNA, the CDR3 is TGTGCCAGCAGCTTGGGAGGGGTTGCGGGGGAGCTGTTTTTT.

The chain uses TRBV11-3 and TRBJ1-6; 7 bases match TRBD1. This CDR3 comprises 16 residues. CDR1 and CDR2 (germline): SGHNT, YENEEA. Germline trimming cut 5 bases from V and 3 bases from J; bases unmatched to any gene: 7. The CDR3 loop reads CASSAPTGDYNSPLHF. The CDR3 DNA reads as TGTGCCAGCAGCGCACCTACAGGGGACTATAATTCACCCCTCCACTTT. The entire variable domain, with the rest obtained from reference TRBV11-3 and TRBJ1-6, is as follows: EAGVVQSPRYKIIEKKQPVAFWCNPISGHNTLYWYLQNLGQGPELLIRYENEEAVDDSQLPKDRFSAERLKGVDSTLKIQPAELGDSAVYLCASSAPTGDYNSPLHFGNGTRLTVT.

The table lists this clonotype with a few counts. This chain joins TRBV7-2 and TRBJ2-1; 13 nucleotides line up with TRBD2. V shed 5 bases and J 8 bases; nucleotides not matched to a gene: 6. Germline lookup yields CDR1 SGHTA and CDR2 FQGNSA. CDR3 length: 15 residues. The CDR3 protein is CASSATSGRAHEQFF. DNA of the CDR3: TGTGCCAGCAGCGCAACTAGCGGGAGGGCCCATGAGCAGTTCTTC.

This clonotype was seen a few times. This chain uses TRBV20-1 with TRBJ2-1, with 11 nucleotides matching TRBD2. This CDR3 is built from 15 residues. J gave up 5 bases and V 6 bases, and 9 bases lay outside the gene matches. The V gene's germline CDR1 is DFQATT and CDR2 SNEGSKA (reference sequence). The CDR3 here is CSALSGTSGNNEQFF. The DNA of the CDR3 is TGCAGTGCCCTGTCGGGGACTAGCGGTAACAATGAGCAGTTCTTC.

This clonotype showed up just a few times. V and J are TRBV4-3 and TRBJ1-2; no firm D call. Trimming shortened V by 0 bases and J by 5 bases, and 10 bases separated the two germline ends. The CDR3 sequence is 14 residues long. In germline, CDR1 is LGHNA, CDR2 YSLEER. This CDR3 reads CASSQEFREYGYTF. The CDR3 nucleotides are TGCGCCAGCAGCCAAGAGTTCCGGGAGTATGGCTACACCTTC.

The rearrangement joins TRBV5-5 to TRBJ2-1; 8 nucleotides match TRBD2. Germline CDR1 and CDR2: SGHKS and YYEKEE (reference sequence). This CDR3 region has 14 residues. V lost 3 bases to trimming and J lost 9 bases; unmatched junction nucleotides: 8. CDR3 amino acids: CASSSNRGGGEQFF. CDR3 coding DNA: TGTGCCAGCAGCTCTAACCGGGGGGGCGGTGAGCAGTTCTTC.

This clonotype has more than one count but fewer than ten. The V gene is TRBV29-1, the J gene TRBJ2-1; no clear D. Germline V gives CDR1 SQVTM, CDR2 ANQGSEA. The CDR3 consists of 14 residues. Trimming took off 4 bases at V and 7 bases at J, with 17 bases between the two ends. The CDR3 region is CSVGRTTIGNEQFF. CDR3 nucleotides: TGCAGCGTTGGCCGTACTACAATCGGAAATGAGCAGTTCTTC.